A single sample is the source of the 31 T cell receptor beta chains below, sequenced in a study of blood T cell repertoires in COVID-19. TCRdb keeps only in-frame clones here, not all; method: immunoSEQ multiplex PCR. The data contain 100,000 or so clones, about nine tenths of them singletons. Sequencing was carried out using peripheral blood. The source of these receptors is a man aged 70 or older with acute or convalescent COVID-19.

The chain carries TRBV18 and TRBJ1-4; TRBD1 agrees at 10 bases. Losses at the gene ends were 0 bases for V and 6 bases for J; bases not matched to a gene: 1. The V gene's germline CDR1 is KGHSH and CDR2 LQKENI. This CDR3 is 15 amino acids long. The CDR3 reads CASSPPGTGDEKLFF. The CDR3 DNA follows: TGTGCCAGCTCACCACCCGGGACAGGGGATGAAAAACTGTTTTTT.

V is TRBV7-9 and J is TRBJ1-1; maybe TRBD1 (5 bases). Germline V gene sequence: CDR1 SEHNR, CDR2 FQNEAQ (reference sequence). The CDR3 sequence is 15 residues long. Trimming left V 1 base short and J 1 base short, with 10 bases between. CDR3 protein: CASSLGSQGNTEAFF. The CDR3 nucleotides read TGTGCCAGCAGCTTAGGTAGTCAGGGGAACACTGAAGCTTTCTTT.

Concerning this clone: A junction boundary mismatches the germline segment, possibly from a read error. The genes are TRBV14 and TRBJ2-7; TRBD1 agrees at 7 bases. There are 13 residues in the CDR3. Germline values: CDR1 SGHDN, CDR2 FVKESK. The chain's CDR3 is CASSLKQGYGQYF. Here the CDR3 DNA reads TGTGCCAGCAGCCTAAAACAGGGGTACGGGCAGTACTTC.

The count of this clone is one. The CDR3 protein is CASSPPGLAGNEQFF. The CDR3 DNA sequence: TGTGCCAGCAGCCCCCCTGGACTAGCGGGAAATGAGCAGTTCTTC. The chain recombines TRBV5-6 with TRBJ2-1; the match to TRBD2 covers 12 bases. This CDR3 spans 15 amino acids. Germline CDR1 SGHDT, CDR2 YYEEEE. Germline trimming cut 4 bases from V and 7 bases from J; bases unmatched to any gene: 6. The full variable domain, completed using reference TRBV5-6 and TRBJ2-1, is DAGVTQSPTHLIKTRGQQVTLRCSPKSGHDTVSWYQQALGQGPQFIFQYYEEEERQRGNFPDRFSGHQFPNYSSELNVNALLLGDSALYLCASSPPGLAGNEQFFGPGTRLTVL.

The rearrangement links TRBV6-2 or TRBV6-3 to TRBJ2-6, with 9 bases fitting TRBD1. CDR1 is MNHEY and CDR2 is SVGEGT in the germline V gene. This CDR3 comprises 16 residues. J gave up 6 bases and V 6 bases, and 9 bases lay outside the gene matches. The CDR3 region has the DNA TGTGCCAGCAGCCGACAGGGGGTAGGGAAGGCCAACGTCCTGACTTTC. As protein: CASSRQGVGKANVLTF.

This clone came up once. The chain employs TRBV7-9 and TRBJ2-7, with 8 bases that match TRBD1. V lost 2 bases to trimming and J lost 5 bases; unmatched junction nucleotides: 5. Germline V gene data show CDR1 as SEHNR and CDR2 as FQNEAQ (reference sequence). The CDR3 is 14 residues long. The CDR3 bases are TGTGCCAGCAGCTTACCGACAGGGGTGGACGAGCAGTACTTC. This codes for CASSLPTGVDEQYF.

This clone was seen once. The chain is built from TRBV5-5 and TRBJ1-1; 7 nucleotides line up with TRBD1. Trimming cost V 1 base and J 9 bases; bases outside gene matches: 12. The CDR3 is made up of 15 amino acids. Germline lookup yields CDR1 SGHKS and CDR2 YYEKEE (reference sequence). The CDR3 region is CASSLRVGTDAQAFF. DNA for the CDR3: TGTGCCAGCAGCTTGAGAGTTGGGACAGACGCTCAAGCTTTCTTT.

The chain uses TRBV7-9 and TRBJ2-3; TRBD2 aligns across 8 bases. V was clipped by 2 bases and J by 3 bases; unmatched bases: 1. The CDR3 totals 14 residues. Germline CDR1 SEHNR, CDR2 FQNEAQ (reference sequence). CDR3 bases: TGTGCCAGCAGCTTATTAGCGGGGACAGATACGCAGTATTTT. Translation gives CASSLLAGTDTQYF.

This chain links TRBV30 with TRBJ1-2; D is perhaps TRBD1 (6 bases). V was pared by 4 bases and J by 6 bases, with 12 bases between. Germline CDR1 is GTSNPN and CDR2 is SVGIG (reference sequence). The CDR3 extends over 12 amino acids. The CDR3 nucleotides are TGTGCCTGGACACCGGGACAAGATGGCTACACCTTC. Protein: CAWTPGQDGYTF.

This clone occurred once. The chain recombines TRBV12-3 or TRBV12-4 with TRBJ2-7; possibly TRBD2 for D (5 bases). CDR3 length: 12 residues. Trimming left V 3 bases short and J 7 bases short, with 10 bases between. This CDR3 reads CASSFGVGEQYF. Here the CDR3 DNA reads TGTGCCAGCAGTTTCGGGGTGGGGGAGCAGTACTTC.

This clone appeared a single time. CDR3 in DNA: TGTGCCAGCAGCTTAGGACAGGGGGTCGGAAACACCATATATTTT. This codes for CASSLGQGVGNTIYF. The chain links TRBV7-6 to TRBJ1-3, with 9 bases matching TRBD1. Germline V lookup: CDR1 SGHVS, CDR2 FNYEAQ. The CDR3 runs to 15 residues. With 1 base clipped from V and 4 bases from J, the junction kept 2 bases outside the gene matches.

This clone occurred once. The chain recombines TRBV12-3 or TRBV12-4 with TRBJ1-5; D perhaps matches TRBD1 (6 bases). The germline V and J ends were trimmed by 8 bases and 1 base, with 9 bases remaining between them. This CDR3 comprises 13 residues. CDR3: CASSGQSNQPQHF. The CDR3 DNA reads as TGTGCCAGCTCGGGACAAAGCAATCAGCCCCAGCATTTT.

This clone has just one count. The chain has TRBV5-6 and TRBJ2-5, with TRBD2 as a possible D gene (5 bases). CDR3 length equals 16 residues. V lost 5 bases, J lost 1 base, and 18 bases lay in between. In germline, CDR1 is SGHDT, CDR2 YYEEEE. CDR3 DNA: TGTGCCAGCAGTCAGCGCGGGCTGGGGTTCCAAGAGACCCAGTACTTC. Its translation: CASSQRGLGFQETQYF.

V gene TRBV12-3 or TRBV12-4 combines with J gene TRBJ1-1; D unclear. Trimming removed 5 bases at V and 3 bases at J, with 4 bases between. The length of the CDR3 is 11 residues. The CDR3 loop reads CASSLYTEAFF. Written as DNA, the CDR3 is TGTGCCAGCAGTCTGTACACTGAAGCTTTCTTT.

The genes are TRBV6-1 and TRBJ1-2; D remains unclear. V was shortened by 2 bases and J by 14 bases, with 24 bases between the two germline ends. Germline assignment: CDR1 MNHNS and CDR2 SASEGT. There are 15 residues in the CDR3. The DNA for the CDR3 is TGTGCCAGCAGTGAATCATACGGCGGGTGGAGGGCTCCAACCTTC. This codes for CASSESYGGWRAPTF.

The DNA of the CDR3 is TGTGCCAGCAGCAAAGCTGTGTACGGAGATACGCAGTATTTT. Protein sequence: CASSKAVYGDTQYF. The chain is built from TRBV21-1 and TRBJ2-3; the table's D call, TRBD2, was not checked against the DNA. TRBV21-1 is assigned pseudogene status. The CDR3 totals 14 residues.

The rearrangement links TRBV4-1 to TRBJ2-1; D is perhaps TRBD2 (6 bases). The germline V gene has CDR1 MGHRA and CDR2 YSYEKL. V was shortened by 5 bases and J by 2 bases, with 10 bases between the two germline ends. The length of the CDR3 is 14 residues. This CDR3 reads CASSVERAYNEQFF. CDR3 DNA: TGCGCCAGCAGCGTGGAGCGGGCCTACAATGAGCAGTTCTTC.

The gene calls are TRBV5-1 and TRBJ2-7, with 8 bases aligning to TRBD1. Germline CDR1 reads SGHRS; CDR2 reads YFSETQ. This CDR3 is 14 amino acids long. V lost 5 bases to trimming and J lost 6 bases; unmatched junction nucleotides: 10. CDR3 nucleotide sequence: TGCGCCAGCAGGTTCGCGGGACAGGAGGGCGAGCAGTACTTC. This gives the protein CASRFAGQEGEQYF.

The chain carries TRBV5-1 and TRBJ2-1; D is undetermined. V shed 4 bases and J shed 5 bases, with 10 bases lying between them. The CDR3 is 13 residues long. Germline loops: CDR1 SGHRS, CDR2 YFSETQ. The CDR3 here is CASSPNFHNEQFF. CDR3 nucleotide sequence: TGCGCCAGCAGCCCGAACTTTCACAATGAGCAGTTCTTC.

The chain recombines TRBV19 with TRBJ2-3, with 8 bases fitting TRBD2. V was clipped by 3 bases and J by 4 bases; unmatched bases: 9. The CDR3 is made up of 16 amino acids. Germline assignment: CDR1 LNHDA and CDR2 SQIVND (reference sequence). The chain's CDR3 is CASSILPSGFPDTQYF. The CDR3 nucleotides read TGTGCCAGTAGTATTTTGCCTAGCGGGTTCCCAGATACGCAGTATTTT.

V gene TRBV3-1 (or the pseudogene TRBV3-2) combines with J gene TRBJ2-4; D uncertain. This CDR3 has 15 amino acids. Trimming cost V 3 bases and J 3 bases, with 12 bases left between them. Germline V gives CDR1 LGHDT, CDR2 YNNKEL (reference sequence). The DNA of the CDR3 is TGTGCCAGCAGCCAGGAGAGATCACACAAAAACATTCAGTACTTC. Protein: CASSQERSHKNIQYF.

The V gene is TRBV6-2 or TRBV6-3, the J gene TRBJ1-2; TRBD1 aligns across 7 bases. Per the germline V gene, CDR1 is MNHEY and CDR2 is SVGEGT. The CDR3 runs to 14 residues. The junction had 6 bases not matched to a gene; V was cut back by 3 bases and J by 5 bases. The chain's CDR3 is CASSYPGTVYGYTF. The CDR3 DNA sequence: TGTGCCAGCAGTTATCCAGGGACAGTTTATGGCTACACCTTC.

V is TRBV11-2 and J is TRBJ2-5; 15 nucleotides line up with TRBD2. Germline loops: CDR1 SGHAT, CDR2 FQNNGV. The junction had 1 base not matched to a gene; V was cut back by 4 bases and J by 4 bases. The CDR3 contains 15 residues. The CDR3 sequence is CASSWTSGGAETQYF. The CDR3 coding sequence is TGTGCCAGCAGCTGGACTAGCGGGGGGGCAGAGACCCAGTACTTC.

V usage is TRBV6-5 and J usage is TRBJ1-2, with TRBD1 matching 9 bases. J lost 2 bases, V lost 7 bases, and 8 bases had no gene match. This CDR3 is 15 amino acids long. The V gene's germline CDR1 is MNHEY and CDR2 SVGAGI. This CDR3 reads CASNPWTGANYGYTF. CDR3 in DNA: TGTGCCAGCAACCCCTGGACAGGGGCCAACTATGGCTACACCTTC.

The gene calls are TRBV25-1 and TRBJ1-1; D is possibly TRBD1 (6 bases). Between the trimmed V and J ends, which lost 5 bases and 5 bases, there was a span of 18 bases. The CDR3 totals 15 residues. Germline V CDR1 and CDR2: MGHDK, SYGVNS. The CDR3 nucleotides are TGTGCCAGCAGTCCTCGGCCAGGGGTAGGAACTGAAGCTTTCTTT. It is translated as CASSPRPGVGTEAFF.

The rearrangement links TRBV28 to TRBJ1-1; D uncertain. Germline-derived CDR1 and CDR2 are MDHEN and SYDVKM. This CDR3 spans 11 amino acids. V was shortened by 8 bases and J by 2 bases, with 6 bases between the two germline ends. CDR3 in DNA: TGTGCCAGCGGGAGTAACACTGAAGCTTTCTTT. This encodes CASGSNTEAFF.

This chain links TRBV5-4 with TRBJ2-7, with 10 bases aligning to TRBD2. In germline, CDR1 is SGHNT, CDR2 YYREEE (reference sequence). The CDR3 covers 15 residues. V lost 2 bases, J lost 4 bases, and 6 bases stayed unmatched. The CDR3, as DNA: TGTGCCAGCAGCTTTGGCCTAGCGGGAGTTTACGAGCAGTACTTC. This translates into CASSFGLAGVYEQYF. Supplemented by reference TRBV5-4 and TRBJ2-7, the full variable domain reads ETGVTQSPTHLIKTRGQQVTLRCSSQSGHNTVSWYQQALGQGPQFIFQYYREEENGRGNFPPRFSGLQFPNYSSELNVNALELDDSALYLCASSFGLAGVYEQYFGPGTRLTVT.

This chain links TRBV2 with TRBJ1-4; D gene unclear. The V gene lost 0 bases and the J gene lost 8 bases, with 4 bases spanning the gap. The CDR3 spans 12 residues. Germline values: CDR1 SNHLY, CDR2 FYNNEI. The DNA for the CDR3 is TGTGCCAGCAGTGAAGCGGGCGAAAAACTGTTTTTT. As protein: CASSEAGEKLFF.

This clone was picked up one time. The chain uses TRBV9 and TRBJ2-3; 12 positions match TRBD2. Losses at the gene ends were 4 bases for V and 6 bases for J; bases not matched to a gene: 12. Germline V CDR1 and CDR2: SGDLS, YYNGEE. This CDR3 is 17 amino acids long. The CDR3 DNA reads TGTGCCAGCAGCCCCCTGGGGCTAGCGGGAGGGGGCGATACGCAGTATTTT. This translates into CASSPLGLAGGGDTQYF.

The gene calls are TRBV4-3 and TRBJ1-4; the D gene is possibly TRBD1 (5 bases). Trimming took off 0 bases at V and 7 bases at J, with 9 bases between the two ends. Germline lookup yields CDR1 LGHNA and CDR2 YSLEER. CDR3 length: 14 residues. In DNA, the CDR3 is TGCGCCAGCAGCCAAGAGGGGAGGGGTGAAAAACTGTTTTTT. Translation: CASSQEGRGEKLFF.

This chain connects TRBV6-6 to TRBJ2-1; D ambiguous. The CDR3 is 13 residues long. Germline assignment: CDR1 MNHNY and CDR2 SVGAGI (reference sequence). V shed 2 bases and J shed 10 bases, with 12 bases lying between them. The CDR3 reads CASSYPSGEEQFF. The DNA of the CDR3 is TGTGCCAGCAGTTACCCGTCCGGAGAGGAGCAGTTCTTC.